This TCR beta chain is drawn from a study of blood T cell repertoires in COVID-19 (dated by TCRdb to between 2020 and 2021). Concerning the study at large: Samples covering the acute and convalescent phases of COVID-19 were provided by collaborators in the United States, Italy and Spain. Sample metadata almost always included a de-identified subject ID, COVID-19 status, age in years and sex. The prospective study material was composed of cDNA or gDNA derived from T cells, B-cell-depleted T cells, or PBMCs. HLA class I and class II types, where available, came from metadata supplied by the sample provider rather than from assay-based typing. The dataset comprised deeply sampled blood TCRbeta repertoires from subjects exposed to, actively infected with, or recovered from COVID-19. The repertoires were released in a freely available public database intended as a resource for research on the immune response to SARS-CoV-2. Samples came from the ongoing ImmuneRACE study (first 160 participants) plus 1,254 subjects from 6 global collaborators. General findings and caveats noted by the study authors: How much clinical and demographic metadata was included differed by source and by participant, and the metadata was provided uncurated.

One collaborating source in Seattle enrolled patients while the patients were actively infected and followed the patients over time throughout the course of disease. Whole blood was collected in K2EDTA tubes by collaborating institutions according to the institutions' own protocols. For TCRbeta analysis, collaborators shipped samples as frozen whole blood, isolated PBMCs, or DNA extracted from either of those sample types. Concerning this clone: This clone's antigen is unknown. It has no much larger one-base neighbor in the sample; base qualities were not kept.

TCRbeta CDR3 regions were amplified from genomic DNA using the immunoSEQ Assay, a bias-controlled multiplex PCR. In the original analysis: Nucleated cell counts per sample were estimated from amplification of reference gene primers within the assay. Sequence reads were collapsed and filtered to measure the absolute abundance of every unique TCRbeta CDR3 rearrangement. Productive Simpson clonality was computed per sample as the square root of Simpson's diversity index over productive rearrangements. Sourced from immuneACCESS, this table was stored by TCRdb with only in-frame sequences that have V and J called. A share of the clones is absent; for the studies checked, an unresolved V gene accounts for under half, and the remainder has no known explanation. The DNA was the basis for D and trimming; V, J and clone size are from that table. This sample holds 200,000 to 250,000 clones; 85% to 95% were observed only once. The ten largest clones add up to about 0.8% of the sample.

Clipping removes 5 bases from V and 2 bases from J, with 9 as the unmatched junction base count. CDR1 and CDR2 are drawn from the germline V gene (reference sequence): SEHNR, FQNEAQ. Including cysteine and phenylalanine, the CDR3 has 15 amino acids. CDR3 DNA only is kept here, 45 bases in frame from base 1. Recombination connected TRBV7-9 to TRBJ2-7, and 7 bases in between align with TRBD1. Sequences were obtained from peripheral blood. The source of this sequence is a man aged 25-45 years with COVID-19, enrolled during active disease. The CDR3 region: CASSPPGQHTYEQYF. The DNA is as follows: TGTGCCAGCAGCCCACCGGGACAGCATACCTACGAGCAGTACTTC.